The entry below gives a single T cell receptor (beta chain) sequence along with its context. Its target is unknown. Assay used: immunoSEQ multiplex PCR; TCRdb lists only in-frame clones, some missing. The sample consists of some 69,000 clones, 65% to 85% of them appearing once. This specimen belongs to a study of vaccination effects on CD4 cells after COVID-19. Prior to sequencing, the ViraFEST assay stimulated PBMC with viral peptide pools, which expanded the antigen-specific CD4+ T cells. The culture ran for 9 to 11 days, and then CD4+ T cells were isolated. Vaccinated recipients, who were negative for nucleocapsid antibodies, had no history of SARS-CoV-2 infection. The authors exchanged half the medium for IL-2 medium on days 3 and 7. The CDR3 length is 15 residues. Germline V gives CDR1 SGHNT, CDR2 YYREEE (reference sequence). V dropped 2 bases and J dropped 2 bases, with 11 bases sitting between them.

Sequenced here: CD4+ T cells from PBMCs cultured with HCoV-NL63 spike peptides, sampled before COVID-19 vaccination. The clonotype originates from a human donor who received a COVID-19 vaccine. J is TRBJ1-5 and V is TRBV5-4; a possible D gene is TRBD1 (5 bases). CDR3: CASSFGGEGNQPQHF. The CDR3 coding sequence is TGTGCCAGCAGCTTTGGGGGAGAGGGCAATCAGCCCCAGCATTTT.